These T cell receptor beta chains were read from a single sample in a study of human T cells and chemical hapten exposure. TCRdb re-called the RACE reads with MiXCR, one entry per CDR3 protein. This table holds about 110,000 distinct CDR3 sequences, approximately 11% found once. This sample comprised whole blood, obtained in connection with sensitization to the hapten diphenylcyclopropenone (DPC). These receptors all stem from a middle-aged woman with alopecia areata. Some clones in this sample may be carry-over from other donors' samples. Each CDR3 is given with its conserved first and last residue. The order of the fields is V gene, D gene, clone size, J gene, CDR3 protein, CDR3 DNA. D genes are given only for firm matches. Expanded clones are given a class, and other clones once, few, many or no size at all.

V gene: TRBV20-1
D gene: NA
clone size: many
J gene: TRBJ2-4
CDR3 protein: CSAPLGPDIAKNIQYF
CDR3 DNA: TGCAGTGCTCCCCTGGGGCCAGACATAGCCAAAAACATTCAGTACTTC

V gene: TRBV7-3
D gene: NA
clone size: NA
J gene: TRBJ2-7
CDR3 protein: CASSYREGRTYEQYF
CDR3 DNA: TGTGCCAGCAGCTACAGGGAAGGAAGAACCTACGAGCAGTACTTC

V gene: TRBV4-2
D gene: TRBD2
clone size: few
J gene: TRBJ2-5
CDR3 protein: CASSQAALAGGLETQYF
CDR3 DNA: TGTGCCAGCAGCCAAGCCGCTCTAGCGGGGGGTTTGGAGACCCAGTACTTC

V gene: TRBV7-9
D gene: TRBD1
clone size: many
J gene: TRBJ1-1
CDR3 protein: CASSLAQGTEAFF
CDR3 DNA: TGTGCCAGCAGCTTAGCACAGGGGACTGAAGCTTTCTTT

V gene: TRBV7-2
D gene: NA
clone size: NA
J gene: TRBJ2-2
CDR3 protein: CASSLQRGGELFF
CDR3 DNA: TGTGCCAGCAGTCTCCAACGGGGCGGGGAGCTGTTTTTT

V gene: TRBV12-3/TRBV12-4
D gene: NA
clone size: many
J gene: TRBJ1-4
CDR3 protein: CASTVATNEKLFF
CDR3 DNA: TGTGCCAGCACGGTAGCAACTAATGAAAAACTGTTTTTT

V gene: TRBV28
D gene: NA
clone size: few
J gene: TRBJ2-7
CDR3 protein: CASSPGAGQLYEQYF
CDR3 DNA: TGTGCCAGCAGTCCTGGAGCGGGACAGCTTTACGAGCAGTACTTC

V gene: TRBV4-1
D gene: NA
clone size: many
J gene: TRBJ2-7
CDR3 protein: CASSPSIAPHEQYF
CDR3 DNA: TGCGCCAGCAGCCCCTCAATAGCTCCGCACGAGCAGTACTTC

V gene: TRBV3-1
D gene: NA
clone size: few
J gene: TRBJ1-5
CDR3 protein: CASSPTGNNQPQHF
CDR3 DNA: TGTGCCAGCAGCCCGACAGGAAATAATCAGCCCCAGCATTTT

V gene: TRBV20-1
D gene: NA
clone size: NA
J gene: TRBJ2-1
CDR3 protein: CSARVSAGGGYNEQFF
CDR3 DNA: TGCAGTGCTAGGGTATCTGCAGGGGGGGGCTACAATGAGCAGTTCTTC

V gene: TRBV7-9
D gene: NA
clone size: many
J gene: TRBJ2-2
CDR3 protein: CASSLVGRQPNTGELFF
CDR3 DNA: TGTGCCAGCAGCTTAGTCGGGAGACAGCCCAACACCGGGGAGCTGTTTTTT

V gene: TRBV4-3
D gene: TRBD2
clone size: many
J gene: TRBJ2-1
CDR3 protein: CASSRKGTSGTREQFF
CDR3 DNA: TGCGCCAGCAGCCGCAAAGGGACTAGCGGGACCCGGGAGCAGTTCTTC

V gene: TRBV4-1
D gene: TRBD1
clone size: few
J gene: TRBJ1-5
CDR3 protein: CASSQEGQGASFNQPQHF
CDR3 DNA: TGCGCCAGCAGCCAAGAGGGACAGGGGGCTTCCTTTAATCAGCCCCAGCATTTT

V gene: TRBV6-5
D gene: NA
clone size: many
J gene: TRBJ2-3
CDR3 protein: CASSYSPPITDTQYF
CDR3 DNA: TGTGCCAGCAGTTACTCGCCACCGATCACAGATACGCAGTATTTT

V gene: TRBV6-1
D gene: NA
clone size: many
J gene: TRBJ1-6
CDR3 protein: CASSGNSPLHF
CDR3 DNA: TGTGCCAGCAGTGGTAATTCACCCCTCCACTTT

V gene: TRBV7-2
D gene: TRBD2
clone size: few
J gene: TRBJ2-1
CDR3 protein: CAGGLAGGNEQFF
CDR3 DNA: TGTGCTGGCGGGCTAGCGGGAGGCAATGAGCAGTTCTTC

V gene: TRBV29-1
D gene: NA
clone size: NA
J gene: TRBJ2-5
CDR3 protein: CSSQAAETQYF
CDR3 DNA: TGCAGCTCTCAGGCGGCGGAGACCCAGTACTTC

V gene: TRBV29-1
D gene: NA
clone size: NA
J gene: TRBJ2-5
CDR3 protein: CSVAGSYQETQYF
CDR3 DNA: TGCAGCGTTGCGGGGTCGTACCAAGAGACCCAGTACTTC

V gene: TRBV6-5
D gene: NA
clone size: few
J gene: TRBJ2-1
CDR3 protein: CASSFSGEQFF
CDR3 DNA: TGTGCCAGCAGTTTTAGCGGTGAGCAGTTCTTC

V gene: TRBV27
D gene: TRBD1
clone size: few
J gene: TRBJ2-1
CDR3 protein: CASSLLGQLNNEQFF
CDR3 DNA: TGTGCCAGCAGTTTATTGGGACAGCTCAACAATGAGCAGTTCTTC

V gene: TRBV19
D gene: NA
clone size: many
J gene: TRBJ2-1
CDR3 protein: CASSIGPQGNEQFF
CDR3 DNA: TGTGCCAGTAGTATCGGCCCCCAAGGGAATGAGCAGTTCTTC

V gene: TRBV6-2/TRBV6-3
D gene: TRBD2
clone size: many
J gene: TRBJ2-5
CDR3 protein: CASSSPGGGYQETQYF
CDR3 DNA: TGTGCCAGCAGTTCCCCCGGCGGGGGGTACCAAGAGACCCAGTACTTC